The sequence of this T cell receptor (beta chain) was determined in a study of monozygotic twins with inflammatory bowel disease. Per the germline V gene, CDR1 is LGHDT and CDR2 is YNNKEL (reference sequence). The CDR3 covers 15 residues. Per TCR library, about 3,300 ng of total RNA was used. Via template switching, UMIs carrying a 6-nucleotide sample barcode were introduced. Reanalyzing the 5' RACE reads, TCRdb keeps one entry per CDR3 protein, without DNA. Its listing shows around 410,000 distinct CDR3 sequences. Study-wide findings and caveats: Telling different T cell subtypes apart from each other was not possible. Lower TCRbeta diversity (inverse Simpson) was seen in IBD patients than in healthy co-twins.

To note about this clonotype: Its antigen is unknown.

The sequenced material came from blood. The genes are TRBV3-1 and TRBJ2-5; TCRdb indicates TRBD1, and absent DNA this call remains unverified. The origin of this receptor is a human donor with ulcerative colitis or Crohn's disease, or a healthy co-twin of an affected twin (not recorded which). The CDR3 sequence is CASSLSGQGRETQYF.